This T cell receptor (beta chain) was captured by sequencing in a study of CD8 T cells in ankylosing spondylitis. Study-wide results and caveats: One TCR beta motif, made up of roughly eight highly homologous variants, appeared characteristic of ankylosing spondylitis blood. Some motif variants had been reported before (in reactive arthritis synovial fluid and blood).

Turning to this clonotype: Its antigen is unknown.

CDR1 and CDR2 (germline): KGHSH, LQKENI. J was trimmed by 3 bases and V by 1 base; bases with no gene match: 7. The CDR3 loop spans 16 amino acids. As the method for making TCR beta libraries, quantitative 5'-RACE with molecular barcodes was used. TCRdb reanalysed the 5' RACE reads using MiXCR and keeps one entry per CDR3 protein. The table records under 300,000 distinct CDR3 sequences, around 11% of them present only once. The chain carries TRBV18 and TRBJ1-1; TRBD1 matches 8 bases. The TCR comes from a male donor with ankylosing spondylitis or in good health (not recorded which). Input material: blood, either unsorted or a sorted T cell fraction (not recorded which). The CDR3 nucleotides are TGTGCCAGCTCACCACGGACAGGGAGTACGGACACTGAAGCTTTCTTT. It codes for CASSPRTGSTDTEAFF.